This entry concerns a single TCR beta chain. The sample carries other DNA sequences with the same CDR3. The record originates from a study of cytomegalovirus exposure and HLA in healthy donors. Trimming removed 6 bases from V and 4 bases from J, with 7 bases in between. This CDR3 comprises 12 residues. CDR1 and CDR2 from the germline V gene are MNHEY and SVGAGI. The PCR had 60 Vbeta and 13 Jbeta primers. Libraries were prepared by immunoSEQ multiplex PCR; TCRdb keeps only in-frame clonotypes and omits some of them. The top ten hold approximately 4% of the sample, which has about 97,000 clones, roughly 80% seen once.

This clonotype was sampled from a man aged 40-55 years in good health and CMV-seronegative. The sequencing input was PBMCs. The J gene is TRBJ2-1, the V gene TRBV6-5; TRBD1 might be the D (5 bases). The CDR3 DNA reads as TGTGCCAGCAGAGACAGTTACAATGAGCAGTTCTTC. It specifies CASRDSYNEQFF.